These 14 T cell receptor beta chains were sequenced from one sample in a study of control samples from healthy donors and cancer patients. The table came from immunoSEQ multiplex PCR; TCRdb's copy has only in-frame clones and leaves some out. This repertoire shows approximately 110,000 clones, about nine tenths found once; its top ten account for approximately 7.8%. The sequenced sample consisted of blood. The source of these receptors is a woman aged 18-29 years in good health.

The chain recombines TRBV6-2 or TRBV6-3 with TRBJ1-3, with unresolved D. Trimming took 6 bases from V and 0 from J, leaving 15 bases between them. CDR3 size: 16 residues. Germline loops: CDR1 MNHEY, CDR2 SVGEGT. Written as DNA, the CDR3 is TGTGCCAGCAGCCCTCTTGCGGCCCTCTCTGGAAACACCATATATTTT. Amino acid sequence: CASSPLAALSGNTIYF.

DNA for the CDR3: TGTGCCATCAGTGATAGGGGAGACACCGGGGAGCTGTTTTTT. This sequence encodes CAISDRGDTGELFF. The chain has TRBV10-3 and TRBJ2-2; either TRBD1 or TRBD2 may supply D (5 bases each). V lost 3 bases, J lost 3 bases, and 8 bases lay in between. The CDR3 totals 14 residues. Germline V lookup: CDR1 ENHRY, CDR2 SYGVKD.

The V call is TRBV3-1 (or the pseudogene TRBV3-2), the J call TRBJ2-5; 7 nucleotides match TRBD2. V dropped 1 base and J dropped 3; count of bases not matched to a gene: 8. Germline CDR1 reads LGHDT; CDR2 reads YNNKEL (reference sequence). This CDR3 is built from 16 residues. CDR3 sequence: CASSQAGGVDKETQYF. The CDR3 DNA follows: TGTGCCAGCAGCCAAGCGGGAGGAGTGGATAAAGAGACCCAGTACTTC.

CDR3 bases: TGTGCCAGCAGCTTAGCAGTCGCAGCCTACGAGCAGTACTTC. As protein: CASSLAVAAYEQYF. The genes are TRBV7-2 and TRBJ2-7; D remains unclear. The length of the CDR3 is 14 residues. V shed 0 bases and J shed 2 bases, with 8 bases lying between them. The V gene's germline CDR1 is SGHTA and CDR2 FQGNSA. The full variable domain, in which reference TRBV7-2 and TRBJ2-7 provide the parts outside the CDR3, is GAGVSQSPSNKVTEKGKDVELRCDPISGHTALYWYRQSLGQGLEFLIYFQGNSAPDKSGLPSDRFSAERTGGSVSTLTIQRTQQEDSAVYLCASSLAVAAYEQYFGPGTRLTVT.

The J gene is TRBJ2-7, the V gene TRBV4-3; D may be TRBD2 (6 bases). Germline-derived CDR1 and CDR2 are LGHNA and YSLEER. Trimming left V 0 bases short and J 2 bases short, with 14 bases between. The CDR3 runs to 16 residues. This CDR3 reads CASSQDWQGGPYEQYF. CDR3 DNA: TGCGCCAGCAGCCAAGATTGGCAGGGAGGACCCTACGAGCAGTACTTC.

J is TRBJ2-3 and V is TRBV27; 9 bases match TRBD2. The V and J ends lost 1 base and 4 bases, in that order; junction bases with no gene match: 6. Looked up from germline, CDR1 is MNHEY and CDR2 is SMNVEV (reference sequence). CDR3 length equals 16 residues. The CDR3 DNA follows: TGTGCCAGCAGTTTATTCCTAGCGGGGAGCTCAGATACGCAGTATTTT. Protein: CASSLFLAGSSDTQYF.

The chain joins TRBV5-1 to TRBJ2-1, with D unclear. The germline V and J ends were trimmed by 4 bases and 12 bases, with 17 bases remaining between them. The germline gives CDR1 SGHRS, CDR2 YFSETQ. This CDR3 region has 13 residues. The CDR3 region is CASSPVDPRGQFF. The DNA for the CDR3 is TGCGCCAGCAGCCCGGTCGATCCTAGAGGGCAGTTCTTC.

The V gene is TRBV12-2, the J gene TRBJ1-2. TRBV12-2 is described as a pseudogene. The CDR3 has 14 residues. The CDR3 DNA follows: TGTGCAAGCACCACGCGCCCCCGTAACTATGGCTACACCTTC. This codes for CASTTRPRNYGYTF.

The rearrangement links TRBV7-9 to TRBJ1-1; unclear D gene. The CDR3 is 13 residues long. Germline CDR1 SEHNR, CDR2 FQNEAQ (reference sequence). V shed 2 bases and J shed 7 bases, with 11 bases lying between them. The CDR3 DNA is TGTGCCAGCAGCTTATCCCCCCGACATGAAGCTTTCTTT. Amino acids: CASSLSPRHEAFF.

The V call is TRBV7-9, the J call TRBJ2-7; D perhaps matches TRBD2 (5 bases). The CDR3 has 11 residues. Germline-derived CDR1 and CDR2 are SEHNR and FQNEAQ (reference sequence). V was trimmed by 6 bases and J by 3 bases, leaving 6 bases between them. The chain's CDR3 is CASRGDYEQYF. The CDR3 DNA follows: TGTGCCAGCAGGGGAGACTACGAGCAGTACTTC.

The V call is TRBV6-5, the J call TRBJ2-7; TRBD2 aligns across 11 bases. The trim removed 6 bases at V and 1 base at J, leaving 5 bases unmatched. This CDR3 has 15 amino acids. Germline V gene sequence: CDR1 MNHEY, CDR2 SVGAGI. CDR3 residues: CASRGTSGSSYEQYF. The CDR3 nucleotides read TGTGCCAGCAGGGGAACTAGCGGGAGTTCCTACGAGCAGTACTTC.

This sequence joins TRBV19 and TRBJ2-3; possible D gene TRBD2, 5 bases. CDR3 length: 14 residues. Germline V gene data show CDR1 as LNHDA and CDR2 as SQIVND (reference sequence). Between the trimmed V and J ends, which lost 4 bases and 0 bases, there was a span of 8 bases. As DNA, the CDR3 is TGTGCCAGTAGTACGGGGTCTAGCACAGATACGCAGTATTTT. Translating gives CASSTGSSTDTQYF.

This chain uses TRBV18 with TRBJ2-7, with a weak D call TRBD1 (5 bases). Germline V CDR1 and CDR2: KGHSH, LQKENI. The CDR3 is 14 residues long. V gave up 3 bases and J gave up 3 bases, with 12 bases separating them. The CDR3 DNA is TGTGCCAGCTCACCCCAGGGTAAGGGCTACGAGCAGTACTTC. This gives the protein CASSPQGKGYEQYF.

The chain is built from TRBV5-4 and TRBJ2-2; perhaps D is TRBD1 or TRBD2 (6 bases each). The CDR3 totals 14 residues. Per the germline V gene, CDR1 is SGHNT and CDR2 is YYREEE (reference sequence). V shed 4 bases and J shed 2 bases, with 9 bases lying between them. The CDR3 here is CASSPGGNTGELFF. The CDR3 coding sequence is TGTGCCAGCAGCCCCGGGGGCAACACCGGGGAGCTGTTTTTT.